This T cell receptor (beta chain) was retrieved from a study of identical twins. MiXCR, applied by TCRdb to the 5' RACE reads, yields one record per CDR3 protein. The data contain 1.5 million or so distinct CDR3 sequences, around 33% of them seen just once; the ten biggest clones take up about 0.25%. Germline CDR1 is SGHDT and CDR2 is YYEEEE. The CDR3 loop spans 11 amino acids. V lost 2 bases to trimming and J lost 14 bases; unmatched junction nucleotides: 2. The sample consisted of cord blood. This receptor was identified in a newborn girl in good health. V is TRBV5-6 and J is TRBJ2-1, with 9 bases matching TRBD1. The CDR3 DNA reads as TGTGCCAGCAGCTTCCGGACAGGGGAGTTCTTC. Its protein is CASSFRTGEFF.